The clone carrying this T cell receptor (beta chain) has at least ten counts. No antigen is known for it. This sample is part of a study of T cell repertoires in cytomegalovirus infection. Whole-study context: Both a matching HLA type and CMV infection were indicated by public TCR beta signatures. Study findings and constraints: Carriers of CMV and the relevant HLA type were discriminated by public TCR beta frequency. Dominating the ex vivo response were TCR beta clonotypes that were CMV-specific and HLA-C-restricted.

MiXCR, run by TCRdb on the reads, gives a single entry per CDR3 protein. Here the sample spans under 300,000 distinct CDR3 sequences, more than 9% being singletons. J was trimmed by 10 bases and V by 6 bases; bases with no gene match: 10. There are 13 residues in the CDR3. This TCR derives from a human donor in good health (CMV status not recorded). Some clones in this sample may be carry-over from other donors' samples. The material sequenced was PBMCs. The chain couples TRBV12-3 or TRBV12-4 to TRBJ1-1; 8 bases fit TRBD1. Here the CDR3 reads CASRRGQGVTAFF. CDR3 bases: TGTGCCAGCAGGAGAGGACAGGGAGTAACAGCTTTCTTT.